This entry concerns a single T cell receptor (beta chain). As yet, its antigen is unknown. Other DNA sequences within the sample encode an identical CDR3. The sample originates from a study of OX40 agonist ivuxolimab in advanced cancers. Whole-study results and caveats: Among the nonresponders, some also had low normalized T-cell clonal expansion. Averaging showed that CD8+ T cells had more expanded clones than CD4+ did. Partial responders at 0.1-3.0 mg/kg had among the lowest clonal expansion.

Using immunoSEQ multiplex PCR, the repertoire was profiled, and TCRdb retains in-frame clones only, with some absent. The table lists approximately 91,000 clones, roughly 87% of them singletons. Material: CD4+ or CD8+ T cells sorted from blood, obtained in a trial of the OX40 agonist ivuxolimab. This clonotype originated in an adult with an advanced solid tumor such as melanoma, head and neck, liver or kidney cancer.

The CDR3 sequence is CASSLGGKGAFF. The CDR3 nucleotides are TGTGCCAGCAGCTTGGGGGGGAAAGGAGCTTTCTTT. V usage is TRBV5-6 and J usage is TRBJ1-1, with D perhaps TRBD1 (5 bases). This CDR3 region has 12 residues. V was shortened by 0 bases and J by 10 bases, with 10 bases between the two germline ends. The germline V gene has CDR1 SGHDT and CDR2 YYEEEE.